This T cell receptor (beta chain) was captured in a study of T cells in localized non-small cell lung cancer. The study's findings and limits: Longer overall survival associated with higher blood T cell density; shorter survival with higher adjacent-lung clonality. Sequencing covered just one tumor region, so heterogeneity cannot be ruled out. Maximal T cell clonality occurred in uninvolved adjacent lung, with tumor ranking below it. In adjacent lung, a median roughly 62 of the top 100 tumor clones were found.

On this clone itself: The antigen is undetermined.

Clones were read by immunoSEQ multiplex PCR, and TCRdb kept only the in-frame ones, dropping some. There are tens of thousands of clones in the sample; almost 85% occur only once, and roughly 17% lies in the top ten. Unmatched junction bases numbered 6, after V lost 0 bases and J lost 7 bases. The CDR3 loop spans 16 amino acids. In germline, CDR1 is SGHRS, CDR2 YFSETQ. The sequence was collected from a male donor aged 60 or over with stage III squamous cell lung carcinoma. The rearrangement joins TRBV5-1 to TRBJ1-4; 10 nucleotides agree with TRBD1. The specimen comprised peripheral blood, sampled before any cancer treatment. Here the CDR3 reads CASSLGWGQGREKLFF. In DNA, the CDR3 is TGCGCCAGCAGCTTGGGGTGGGGACAGGGGCGTGAAAAACTGTTTTTT.